This TCR beta chain originates from a study of blood T cell repertoires in COVID-19. Background on the study: Material from acute and convalescent COVID-19 was sourced from the United States, Italy and Spain.

Authors' methods: From reference gene primer amplification, estimates of nucleated cell counts were derived. Generated by immunoSEQ multiplex PCR, the TCRdb table keeps only in-frame clones and is missing some. The V and J calls and the clone size are those of that table, but D and trimming were determined from the DNA. The table lists roughly 250,000 clones, roughly 88% of them singletons. From germline, CDR1 is SNHLY and CDR2 FYNNEI. The CDR3 contains 14 residues. With 7 bases clipped from V and 6 bases from J, the junction kept 10 bases outside the gene matches. Categorization into cohorts depended on clinical history that participants reported.

The chain carries TRBV2 and TRBJ2-7, with 9 bases matching TRBD1. The receptor was isolated from a woman younger than 45 who had recovered from COVID-19. Sequenced sample: PBMCs or T cells enriched from blood (not recorded which). The CDR3 region is CASTPQGAYSEQYF. The CDR3 coding sequence is TGTGCCAGCACCCCACAGGGGGCGTATAGCGAGCAGTACTTC.